These 4 T cell receptor beta chains came from one sample sequenced in a study of PD-1 blockade in classical Hodgkin lymphoma. The data were produced by immunoSEQ multiplex PCR, yet TCRdb's version contains in-frame clones alone and is incomplete. This table holds about 98,000 clones, roughly 89% found once. The patients all showed relapse after autologous stem cell transplantation, while their brentuximab vedotin exposure varied. This material consisted of peripheral blood mononuclear cells (PBMCs), taken at baseline. The source of these receptors is a human donor with classical Hodgkin lymphoma.

The chain employs TRBV19 and TRBJ2-4, with a weak D call TRBD2 (5 bases). V was pared by 0 bases and J by 2 bases, with 14 bases between. CDR1 and CDR2 from the germline V gene are LNHDA and SQIVND (reference sequence). The CDR3 contains 17 residues. CDR3 DNA sequence: TGTGCCAGTAGTATAGATGAGTGGCTAGCAACCAAAAACATTCAGTACTTC. It codes for CASSIDEWLATKNIQYF.

The rearrangement links TRBV7-8 to TRBJ2-1, with 9 positions matching TRBD1. The CDR3 runs 14 residues. The germline V gene encodes CDR1 SGHVS and CDR2 FQNEAQ. Trimming took 0 bases from V and 13 from J; bases not matched to a gene: 7. Written as DNA, the CDR3 is TGTGCCAGCAGCTTAGCGCTGGACAGGGGCCCCCAGTTCTTC. It codes for CASSLALDRGPQFF.

The V and J genes are TRBV28 and TRBJ1-1, with 9 bases fitting TRBD1. Germline CDR1 MDHEN, CDR2 SYDVKM. The CDR3 covers 13 residues. V lost 6 bases to trimming and J lost 6 bases; unmatched junction nucleotides: 5. The CDR3 nucleotides read TGTGCCAGCAGCACGGACAGGGGCGCTGAAGCTTTCTTT. Amino acids: CASSTDRGAEAFF.

V usage is TRBV19 and J usage is TRBJ1-2, with 8 bases fitting TRBD1. This CDR3 is built from 15 residues. CDR1 and CDR2 from the germline V gene are LNHDA and SQIVND (reference sequence). The ends lost 9 bases at V and 7 bases at J; junction bases unmatched: 16. CDR3 sequence reads: CASRRWDRSTGGYTF. CDR3 nucleotides: TGTGCCAGCCGGCGCTGGGACAGGTCGACGGGTGGCTACACCTTC.